The present entry profiles one T cell receptor beta chain with its context. Which antigen it targets is not known. One base away there is no much larger clone; base qualities are not given. The CDR3 has 13 amino acids, counting the end cysteine and phenylalanine. Only the CDR3 region is kept as DNA, spanning 39 bases read in frame from base 1. CDR1 and CDR2 were assigned from the germline V gene as SGHAT and FQNNGV. The germline ends are 6 bases apart after V is trimmed by 3 bases and J by 3 bases. The immunoSEQ Assay, a bias-controlled multiplex PCR, was used to amplify TCRbeta CDR3 regions from genomic DNA. The source study handled its data this way. Within the assay, amplification of reference gene primers was used to estimate how many nucleated cells each sample contained. To quantify the absolute abundance of each unique TCRbeta CDR3 rearrangement, sequence reads were collapsed and filtered. For each sample, productive Simpson clonality was calculated as the square root of Simpson's diversity index across productive rearrangements. This is the immuneACCESS table as TCRdb keeps it, with only in-frame sequences that have V and J called. A part of the clones is gone; compared with another copy, unresolved V genes explain less than half, and the rest is unexplained. The DNA gave D and trimming, while V, J and clone size come from that table. This sample holds 97,000 or so clones; about 91% were observed only once. The top ten hold less than 5.5% of the sample.

The collaborating institutions used their own protocols to collect whole blood in K2EDTA tubes. For TCRbeta analysis, collaborator samples were shipped as frozen whole blood, as isolated PBMCs, or as DNA extracted from either sample type. These data originate in a study of blood T cell repertoires in COVID-19 (TCRdb year 2020). About the investigation overall: Samples covering the acute and convalescent phases of COVID-19 were provided by collaborators in the United States, Italy and Spain. Deeply sampled blood TCRbeta repertoires from subjects exposed to, actively infected with, or recovered from COVID-19 were included in the dataset. Where HLA class I and class II types were available, the types were taken from metadata supplied by the sample provider, not from assay-based typing. The repertoires were made available in a free public database intended to serve as a resource for research on the immune response to SARS-CoV-2. The sample metadata nearly always contained a de-identified subject ID, COVID-19 status, age in years and sex. The samples were drawn from the first 160 participants of the ongoing ImmuneRACE study and from 1,254 subjects provided by 6 global collaborators. The prospective study material was composed of cDNA or gDNA derived from T cells, B-cell-depleted T cells, or PBMCs.

General study outcomes and caveats: The quantity of clinical and demographic metadata differed by source and by participant and was supplied without curation.

The rearranged segments are TRBV11-2 and TRBJ2-1, with the identity of the D gene unclear. The sequencing sample was made of peripheral blood. The TCR sequence derives from a man aged 18 to 30 with acute or convalescent COVID-19. The nucleotides read TGTGCCAGCAGCTTTGAGAACTACAATGAGCAGTTCTTC. This translates into CASSFENYNEQFF.